A selection of T cell receptor beta chains follows, all from one sample in a study of T cells in Graves' hyperthyroidism and ophthalmopathy. TCRdb called the multiplex PCR reads again in MiXCR, with one record for every CDR3 protein. The table records fewer than 450,000 distinct CDR3 sequences, 13% to 15% of them present only once. The sequencing input was blood. The receptors stem from a woman aged 60-75 years with Graves' ophthalmopathy. Each CDR3 is given with its conserved first and last residue. The D gene is left open where the match is weak. For some rows the clone size is stated as once, few or many, or as a class when expanded; others skip it.

abundance	v_gene	j_gene	d_gene	CDR3aa	CDR3nt
few	TRBV5-1	TRBJ2-1	TRBD1	CASSLVGRGRDEQFF	TGCGCCAGCAGCTTGGTGGGCAGGGGGCGCGATGAGCAGTTCTTC
few	TRBV10-2	TRBJ2-1	NA	CASSEFRSYNEQFF	TGCGCCAGCAGTGAGTTTAGGTCCTACAATGAGCAGTTCTTC
many	TRBV5-1	TRBJ2-3	TRBD2	CASSLRAGGTDTQYF	TGCGCCAGCAGCTTGCGCGCGGGGGGCACAGATACGCAGTATTTT
many	TRBV5-8	TRBJ2-1	NA	CASSFYKPYNEQFF	TGTGCCAGCAGCTTCTACAAACCCTACAATGAGCAGTTCTTC
NA	TRBV5-1	TRBJ2-3	TRBD1	CASSLATTGSTDTQYF	TGCGCCAGCAGCTTGGCGACGACAGGGAGCACAGATACGCAGTATTTT
NA	TRBV19	TRBJ1-5	TRBD1	CASSTEGTAGPLPQHF	TGTGCCAGTAGTACGGAAGGGACAGCAGGCCCCCTGCCCCAGCATTTT
many	TRBV2	TRBJ2-5	TRBD1	CASSEALTKILTGDGETQYF	TGTGCCAGCAGTGAAGCGCTCACCAAGATACTCACAGGGGACGGGGAGACCCAGTACTTC
many	TRBV5-5	TRBJ2-7	NA	CASSAEGRSYEQYF	TGTGCCAGCAGCGCCGAGGGCAGATCCTACGAGCAGTACTTC
many	TRBV5-1	TRBJ2-1	TRBD2	CASSLYTGLAMIEQFF	TGCGCCAGCAGCCTCTATACGGGACTAGCCATGATTGAGCAGTTCTTC
many	TRBV20-1	TRBJ2-5	NA	CSATGLRPLETQYF	TGCAGTGCTACGGGGTTAAGGCCCCTAGAGACCCAGTACTTC
NA	TRBV7-9	TRBJ2-1	TRBD2	CASSLPGGPKSNEQFF	TGTGCCAGCAGCTTACCGGGAGGGCCAAAATCCAATGAGCAGTTCTTC
many	TRBV7-8	TRBJ2-7	NA	CASAIWGNEQYF	TGTGCCAGCGCCATTTGGGGGAACGAGCAGTACTTC
NA	TRBV25-1	TRBJ1-6	NA	CASSGTGSNSPPHF	TGTGCCAGCAGTGGAACAGGGTCTAATTCACCCCCCCACTTT
many	TRBV27	TRBJ2-1	TRBD1	CASSFSDRANNEQFF	TGTGCCAGCAGTTTCAGCGACAGGGCTAACAATGAGCAGTTCTTC
many	TRBV10-3	TRBJ2-7	TRBD1	CAIRRDRGSSSSYEQYF	TGTGCCATCAGACGGGACAGGGGTTCCTCGAGCTCCTACGAGCAGTACTTC
NA	TRBV24-1	TRBJ2-5	NA	CATSDLPYPGREETQYF	TGTGCCACCAGTGATTTACCCTACCCCGGCAGGGAGGAGACCCAGTACTTC
many	TRBV3-1	TRBJ1-2	NA	CASSQVAGSYGYTF	TGTGCCAGCAGCCAAGTTGCAGGGAGTTATGGCTACACCTTC
NA	TRBV5-1	TRBJ1-4	NA	CASSSDGGGNEKLFF	TGCGCCAGCAGCTCGGACGGAGGGGGTAATGAAAAACTGTTTTTT
NA	TRBV24-1	TRBJ2-3	TRBD2	CATSDPTSGRADTQYF	TGTGCCACCAGTGATCCGACTAGCGGGAGGGCAGATACGCAGTATTTT
many	TRBV24-1	TRBJ2-1	NA	CATSVAAGVVEQFF	TGTGCCACCAGTGTCGCAGCAGGGGTGGTTGAGCAGTTCTTC
NA	TRBV29-1	TRBJ2-1	NA	CSVDVSGAYNEQFF	TGCAGCGTTGATGTTAGCGGTGCCTACAATGAGCAGTTCTTC
few	TRBV20-1	TRBJ2-1	NA	CSARDRQGLHSYNEQFF	TGCAGTGCTAGAGACCGGCAGGGGCTCCATTCGTACAATGAGCAGTTCTTC
NA	TRBV20-1	TRBJ2-2	NA	CSAPGPGELFF	TGCAGTGCCCCAGGTCCCGGGGAGCTGTTTTTT
many	TRBV7-2	TRBJ1-1	NA	CASSQGMNTEAFF	TGTGCCAGCAGCCAGGGCATGAACACTGAAGCTTTCTTT